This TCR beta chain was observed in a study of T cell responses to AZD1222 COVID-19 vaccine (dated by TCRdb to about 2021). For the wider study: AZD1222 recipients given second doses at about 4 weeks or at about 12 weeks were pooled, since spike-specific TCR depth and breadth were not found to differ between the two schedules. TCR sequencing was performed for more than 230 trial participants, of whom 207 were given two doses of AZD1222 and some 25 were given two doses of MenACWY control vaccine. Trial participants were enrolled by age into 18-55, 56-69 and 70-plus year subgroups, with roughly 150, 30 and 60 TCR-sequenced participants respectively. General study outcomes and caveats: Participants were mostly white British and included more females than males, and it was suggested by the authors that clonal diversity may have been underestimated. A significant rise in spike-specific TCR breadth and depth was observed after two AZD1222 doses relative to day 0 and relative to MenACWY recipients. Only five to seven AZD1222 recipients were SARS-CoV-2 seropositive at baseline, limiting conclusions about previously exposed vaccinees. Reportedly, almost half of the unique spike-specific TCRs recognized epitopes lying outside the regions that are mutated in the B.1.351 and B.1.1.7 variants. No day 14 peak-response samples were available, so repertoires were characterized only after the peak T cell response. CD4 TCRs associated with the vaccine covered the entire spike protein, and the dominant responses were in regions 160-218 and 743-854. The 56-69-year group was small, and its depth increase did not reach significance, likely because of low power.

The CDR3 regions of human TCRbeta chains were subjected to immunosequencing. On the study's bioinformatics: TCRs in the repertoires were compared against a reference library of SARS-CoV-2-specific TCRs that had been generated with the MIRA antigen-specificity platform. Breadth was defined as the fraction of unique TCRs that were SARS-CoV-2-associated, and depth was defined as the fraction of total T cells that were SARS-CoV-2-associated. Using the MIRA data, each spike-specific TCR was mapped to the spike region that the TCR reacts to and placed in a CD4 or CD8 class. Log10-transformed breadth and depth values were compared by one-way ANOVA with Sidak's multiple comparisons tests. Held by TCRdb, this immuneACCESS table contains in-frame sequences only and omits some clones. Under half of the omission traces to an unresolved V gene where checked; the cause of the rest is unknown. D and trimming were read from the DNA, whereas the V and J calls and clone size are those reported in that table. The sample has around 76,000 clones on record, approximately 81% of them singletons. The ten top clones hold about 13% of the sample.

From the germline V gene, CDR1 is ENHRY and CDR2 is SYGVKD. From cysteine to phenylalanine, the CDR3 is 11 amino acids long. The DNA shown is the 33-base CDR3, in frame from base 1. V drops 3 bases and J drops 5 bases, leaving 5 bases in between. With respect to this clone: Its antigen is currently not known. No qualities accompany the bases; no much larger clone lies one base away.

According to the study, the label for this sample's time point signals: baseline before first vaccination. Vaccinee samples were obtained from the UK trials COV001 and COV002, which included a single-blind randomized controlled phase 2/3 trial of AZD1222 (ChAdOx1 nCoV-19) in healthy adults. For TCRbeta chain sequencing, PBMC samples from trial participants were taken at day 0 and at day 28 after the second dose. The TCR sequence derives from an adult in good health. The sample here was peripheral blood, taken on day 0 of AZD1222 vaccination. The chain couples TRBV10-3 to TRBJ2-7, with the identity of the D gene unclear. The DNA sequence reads TGTGCCATCAGTGAAAGGCACGAGCAGTACTTC. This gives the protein CAISERHEQYF.